These 13 T cell receptor beta chains share one sample of origin, sequenced in a study of blood T cell repertoires in COVID-19. Libraries were prepared by immunoSEQ multiplex PCR; TCRdb keeps only in-frame clonotypes and omits some of them. Among some 500,000 clones, 70% to 90% were seen once, and the ten largest hold under 8.5%. Sample: peripheral blood. The receptors derive from a woman in her 50s with COVID-19, enrolled during active disease.

The V call is TRBV4-2, the J call TRBJ2-7; TRBD2 aligns across 9 bases. Trimming at V came to 1 base and at J to 5 bases, leaving 9 bases not matched to a gene. The CDR3 runs 16 residues. The V gene's germline CDR1 is LGHNA and CDR2 YNFKEQ. The CDR3: CASSQVLRGGLHEQYF. The DNA of the CDR3 is TGTGCCAGCAGCCAAGTGTTGCGGGGGGGCTTGCACGAGCAGTACTTC.

This chain connects TRBV10-3 to TRBJ1-2, with a possible D match to TRBD1 (5 bases). The CDR3 loop spans 12 amino acids. Germline CDR1 ENHRY, CDR2 SYGVKD. The ends were cut back, 4 bases at V and 8 bases at J, with 11 bases in the middle. The CDR3 DNA reads as TGTGCCATCAGTGCGAAGCGGGGCGGCTACACCTTC. Amino acids: CAISAKRGGYTF.

The V call is TRBV27, the J call TRBJ2-1; D not resolved. Germline CDR1 and CDR2: MNHEY and SMNVEV (reference sequence). The CDR3 is made up of 12 amino acids. V was trimmed by 7 bases and J by 10 bases, leaving 14 bases between them. The CDR3: CASTTPPYEQFF. The CDR3 DNA reads TGTGCCAGCACTACGCCCCCTTACGAGCAGTTCTTC.

This chain joins TRBV2 and TRBJ1-2, with 8 positions matching TRBD1. Looked up from germline, CDR1 is SNHLY and CDR2 is FYNNEI. The CDR3 runs 14 residues. Trimming cost V 4 bases and J 2 bases; bases outside gene matches: 3. CDR3 amino acids: CASSGTGRNYGYTF. DNA of the CDR3: TGTGCCAGCAGTGGGACAGGGAGGAACTATGGCTACACCTTC.

The chain carries TRBV7-8 and TRBJ1-3; D remains unclear. V lost 3 bases and J lost 3, with 9 bases in between. Germline CDR1 and CDR2: SGHVS and FQNEAQ. The CDR3 totals 14 residues. CDR3 loop: CASSFATYGNTIYF. CDR3 coding DNA: TGTGCCAGCAGCTTTGCGACTTATGGAAACACCATATATTTT.

The chain is built from TRBV5-4 and TRBJ2-2; no reliable D call. CDR3 length equals 15 residues. The germline CDR1 and CDR2 sequences are SGHNT and YYREEE (reference sequence). V dropped 4 bases and J dropped 0 bases, with 10 bases sitting between them. CDR3 DNA: TGTGCCAGCAGCCCAAGGAGAGCGAACACCGGGGAGCTGTTTTTT. Translation: CASSPRRANTGELFF.

The chain recombines TRBV2 with TRBJ1-2; weak D call: TRBD1 (5 bases). The CDR3 sequence is 16 residues long. Germline CDR1 and CDR2: SNHLY and FYNNEI. V was shortened by 3 bases and J by 0 bases, with 14 bases between the two germline ends. CDR3 sequence (DNA): TGTGCCAGCAGTGACGTTCGGGGAGGGGCTAACTATGGCTACACCTTC. Encoded protein: CASSDVRGGANYGYTF.

J is TRBJ1-2 and V is TRBV29-1, with D unresolved. The germline CDR1 and CDR2 sequences are SQVTM and ANQGSEA. CDR3 length: 13 residues. Trimming stripped 3 bases from V and 3 bases from J, with 11 bases between. CDR3 loop: CSVEVLEDYGYTF. The CDR3 DNA reads TGCAGCGTTGAGGTACTGGAGGACTATGGCTACACCTTC.

This clone was counted a single time. The rearrangement uses TRBV9 and TRBJ2-3; possibly TRBD2 for D (6 bases). Germline CDR1 SGDLS, CDR2 YYNGEE. This CDR3 spans 16 amino acids. V gave up 4 bases and J gave up 3 bases, with 18 bases separating them. Here the CDR3 reads CASSPHGGTLTDTQYF. CDR3 nucleotide sequence: TGTGCCAGCAGCCCCCATGGAGGGACTTTAACAGATACGCAGTATTTT.

V gene TRBV3-1 (or the pseudogene TRBV3-2) combines with J gene TRBJ1-1, with 10 bases lining up with TRBD1. CDR3 length: 15 residues. In germline, CDR1 is LGHDT, CDR2 YNNKEL (reference sequence). After removal of 8 bases from V and 7 bases from J, the junction contained 13 bases not matched to a gene. For the CDR3, the DNA is TGTGCCAGCGGATCCGGGACAGGGGTCACGTTTGAAGCTTTCTTT. Residues: CASGSGTGVTFEAFF.

The rearrangement joins TRBV5-5 to TRBJ2-7; TRBD2 is a possible D gene (6 bases). V lost 2 bases, J lost 4 bases, and 16 bases lay in between. The germline V gene encodes CDR1 SGHKS and CDR2 YYEKEE (reference sequence). The CDR3 contains 15 residues. The CDR3 DNA is TGTGCCAGCAGCTTAAGGGCTACCGCGGGGTACGAGCAGTACTTC. Translation: CASSLRATAGYEQYF.

CDR3 region: CASSVGGGGTGELFF. In DNA, the CDR3 is TGTGCCAGCAGCGTGGGCGGGGGCGGCACCGGGGAGCTGTTTTTT. The chain combines TRBV9 with TRBJ2-2; D may be TRBD2 (7 bases). This CDR3 has 15 amino acids. CDR1 is SGDLS and CDR2 is YYNGEE in the germline V gene. Trimming pared 2 bases from V and 4 bases from J, leaving 12 bases between. The variable domain in full, completed from reference TRBV9 and TRBJ2-2, reads DSGVTQTPKHLITATGQRVTLRCSPRSGDLSVYWYQQSLDQGLQFLIQYYNGEERAKGNILERFSAQQFPDLHSELNLSSLELGDSALYFCASSVGGGGTGELFFGEGSRLTVL.

This clone was picked up one time. The same CDR3 can be traced to other DNA sequences in this sample. The gene calls are TRBV11-2 and TRBJ1-5, with a weak D call TRBD1 (5 bases). Trimming removed 4 bases at V and 1 base at J, with 8 bases between. Germline CDR1 and CDR2: SGHAT and FQNNGV. The CDR3 runs 14 residues. The CDR3 bases are TGTGCCAGCAGCTCAGGGCTGAGCAATCAGCCCCAGCATTTT. Its translation is CASSSGLSNQPQHF.